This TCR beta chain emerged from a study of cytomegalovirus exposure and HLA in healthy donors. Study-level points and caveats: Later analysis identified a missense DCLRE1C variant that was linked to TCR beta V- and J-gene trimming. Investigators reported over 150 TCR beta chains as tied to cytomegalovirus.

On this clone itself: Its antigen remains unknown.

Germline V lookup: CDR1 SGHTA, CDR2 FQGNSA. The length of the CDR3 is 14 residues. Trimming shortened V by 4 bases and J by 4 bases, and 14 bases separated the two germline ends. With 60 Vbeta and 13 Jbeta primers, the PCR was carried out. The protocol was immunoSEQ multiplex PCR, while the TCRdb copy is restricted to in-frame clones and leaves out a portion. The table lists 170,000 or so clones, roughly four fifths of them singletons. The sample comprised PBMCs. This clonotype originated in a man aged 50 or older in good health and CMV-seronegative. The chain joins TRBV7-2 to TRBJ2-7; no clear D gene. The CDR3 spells CASSSSPRTYEQYF. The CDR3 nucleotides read TGTGCCAGCAGCTCGTCGCCTCGAACATACGAGCAGTACTTC.